These T cell receptor beta chains were read from a single sample in a study of control samples from healthy donors and cancer patients. Profiled with immunoSEQ multiplex PCR; TCRdb holds only in-frame clones, not every one. The data show more than 100,000 clones, 80% to 95% seen once. The material sequenced was blood. These receptor sequences come from a woman between 18 and 29 years old in good health. Each CDR3 is given without its conserved first and last residue.

>TRBJ1-4|TRBV7-6
ASSTGRRGEKLF
>TRBJ2-1|TRBV10-3
AISSDRVNEQF
>TRBJ1-1|TRBV10-3
AISVGQANTEAF
>TRBJ2-1|TRBV28
ASLGGAGRNEQF
>TRBJ2-1|TRBV19
ASSMGSGPLDEQF
>TRBJ1-3|TRBV20-1
SAEDGNTIY
>TRBJ1-1|TRBV15
ATSRDFGNTEAF
>TRBJ1-3|TRBV18
ASSPPPGPGNTIY
>TRBJ1-5|TRBV6-2/TRBV6-3
ASSYPAGIASNQPQH
>TRBJ2-1|TRBV2
ASRVPIPGQGYNEQF
>TRBJ2-3|TRBV7-8
ASSPPYAGSTDTQY
>TRBJ1-2|TRBV7-2
ASSPQPGTNYGYT
>TRBJ2-7|TRBV2
ASSGRLDYEQY
>TRBJ2-2|TRBV9
ASSVVGGNTGELF
>TRBJ1-6|TRBV25-1
ASSSPARKGRDSPLH
>TRBJ1-2|TRBV28
ASRLGGPHGYT
>TRBJ1-2|TRBV28
ASSLLRDRVGGYT
>TRBJ2-3|TRBV14
ASSQGGGGRSGTDTQY
>TRBJ2-3|TRBV10-3
AISTDRGLQDTQY
>TRBJ2-7|TRBV7-9
ASSLGEGGSSLYEQY
>TRBJ2-2|TRBV7-2
ASSRDRGRAGGELF
>TRBJ1-2|TRBV6-1
ASSEEVGGQVSPYGYT
>TRBJ2-7|TRBV29-1
SVAGQGGSYEQY
>TRBJ1-2|TRBV7-2
ASSLGQGYGYT
>TRBJ1-2|TRBV28
ASSQSLNGYT
>TRBJ2-1|TRBV12-3/TRBV12-4
ASSLLAEQF
>TRBJ1-1|TRBV5-5
ASSPWGDTEAF
>TRBJ1-2|TRBV5-8
ASSPRRVSGYT
>TRBJ1-2|TRBV30
AWEPGLRNGYT